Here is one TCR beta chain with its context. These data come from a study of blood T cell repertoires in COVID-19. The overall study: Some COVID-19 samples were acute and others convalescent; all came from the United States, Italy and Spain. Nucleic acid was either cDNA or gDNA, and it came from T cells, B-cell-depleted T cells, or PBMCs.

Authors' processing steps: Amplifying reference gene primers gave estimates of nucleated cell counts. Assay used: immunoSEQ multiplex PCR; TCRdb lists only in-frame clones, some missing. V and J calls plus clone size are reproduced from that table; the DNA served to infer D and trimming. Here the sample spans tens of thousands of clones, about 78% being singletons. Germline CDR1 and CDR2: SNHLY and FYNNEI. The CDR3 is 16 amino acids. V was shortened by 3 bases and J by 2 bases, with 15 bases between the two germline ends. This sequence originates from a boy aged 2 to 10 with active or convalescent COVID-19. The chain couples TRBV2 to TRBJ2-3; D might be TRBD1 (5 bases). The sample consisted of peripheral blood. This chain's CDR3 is CASSESTERNTDTQYF. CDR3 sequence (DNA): TGTGCCAGCAGTGAGTCGACAGAGAGAAACACAGATACGCAGTATTTT.